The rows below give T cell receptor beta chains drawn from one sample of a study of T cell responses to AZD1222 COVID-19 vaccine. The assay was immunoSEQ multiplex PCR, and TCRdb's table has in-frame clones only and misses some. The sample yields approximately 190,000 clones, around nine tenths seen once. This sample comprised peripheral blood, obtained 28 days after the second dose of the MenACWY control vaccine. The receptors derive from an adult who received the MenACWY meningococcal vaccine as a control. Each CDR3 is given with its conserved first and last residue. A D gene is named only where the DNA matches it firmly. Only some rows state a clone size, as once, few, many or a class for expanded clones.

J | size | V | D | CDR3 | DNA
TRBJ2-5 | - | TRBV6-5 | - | CASSYYLWETQYF | TGTGCCAGCAGTTACTACCTATGGGAGACCCAGTACTTC
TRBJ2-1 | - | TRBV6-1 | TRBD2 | CASSERTSGRWGNEQFF | TGTGCCAGCAGTGAAAGGACTAGCGGGAGATGGGGCAATGAGCAGTTCTTC
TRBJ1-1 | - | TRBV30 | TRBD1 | CAWGQGRDTEAFF | TGTGCCTGGGGACAGGGTAGGGACACTGAAGCTTTCTTT
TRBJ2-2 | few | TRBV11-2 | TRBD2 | CASSHRLAGDTGELFF | TGTGCCAGCAGTCACCGGCTAGCGGGAGACACCGGGGAGCTGTTTTTT
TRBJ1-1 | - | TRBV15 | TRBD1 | CATSSGQGVEAFF | TGTGCCACCAGCTCGGGACAGGGGGTAGAGGCTTTCTTT
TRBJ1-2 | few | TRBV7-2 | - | CASSFEGYGYTF | TGTGCCAGCAGCTTTGAGGGCTATGGCTACACCTTC
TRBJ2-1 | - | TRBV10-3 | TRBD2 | CASLGTINEQFF | TGTGCCAGCCTTGGGACTATCAATGAGCAGTTCTTC
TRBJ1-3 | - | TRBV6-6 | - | CASSPRSTDSGNTIYF | TGTGCCAGCAGTCCGCGATCGACGGACTCTGGAAACACCATATATTTT
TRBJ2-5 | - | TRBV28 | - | CASSLLWARETQYF | TGTGCCAGCAGTTTATTATGGGCTAGAGAGACCCAGTACTTC
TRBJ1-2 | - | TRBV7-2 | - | CASSLAPPYGYTF | TGTGCCAGCAGCTTAGCCCCACCCTACGGCTACACCTTC
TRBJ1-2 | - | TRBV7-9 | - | CASIPPGISEGYTF | TGTGCCAGCATCCCCCCAGGGATTTCGGAAGGCTACACCTTC
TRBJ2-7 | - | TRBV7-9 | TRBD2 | CASSQSTSGFVYEQYF | TGTGCCAGCAGCCAGTCCACTAGCGGGTTCGTCTACGAGCAGTACTTC
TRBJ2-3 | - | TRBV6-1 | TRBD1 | CASSARTGGITDTQYF | TGTGCCAGCAGTGCCAGGACAGGGGGCATTACAGATACGCAGTATTTT
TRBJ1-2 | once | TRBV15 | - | CATSRGREGYGYTF | TGTGCCACCAGCAGAGGGAGAGAAGGCTATGGCTACACCTTC
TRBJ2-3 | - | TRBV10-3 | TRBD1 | CAISGWDRVTDTQYF | TGTGCCATCAGTGGGTGGGACAGGGTAACAGATACGCAGTATTTT
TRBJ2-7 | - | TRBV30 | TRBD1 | CAWSAGTATYEQYF | TGTGCCTGGAGTGCCGGGACAGCAACCTACGAGCAGTACTTC
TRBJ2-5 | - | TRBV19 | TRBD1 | CASSINRGETQYF | TGTGCCAGTAGTATTAACAGGGGGGAGACCCAGTACTTC
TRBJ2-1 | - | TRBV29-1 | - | CSVFVRQLYNEQFF | TGCAGCGTTTTTGTTCGTCAGCTCTACAATGAGCAGTTCTTC
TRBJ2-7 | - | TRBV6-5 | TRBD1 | CASRRTGNEQYF | TGTGCCAGCAGGAGGACAGGGAACGAGCAGTACTTC
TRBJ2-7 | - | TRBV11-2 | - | CASTPTGSNYEQYF | TGTGCCAGCACCCCAACAGGGTCGAACTACGAGCAGTACTTC
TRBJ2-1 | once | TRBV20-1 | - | CSAFWAEPFF | TGCAGTGCCTTTTGGGCTGAACCGTTCTTC